Following are 30 T cell receptor beta chains from one sample sequenced in a study of T cell responses to AZD1222 COVID-19 vaccine. TCRdb's table, derived via immunoSEQ multiplex PCR, lists solely in-frame clones and lacks some. The table has 150,000 or so clones, approximately 90% seen once; the top ten hold about 20%. The material was peripheral blood, obtained on day 0 of AZD1222 vaccination. Receptor source: an adult in good health.

This sequence joins TRBV2 and TRBJ1-2; no clear D gene. V gave up 3 bases and J gave up 4 bases, with 0 bases separating them. CDR1 and CDR2 (germline): SNHLY, FYNNEI. This CDR3 has 10 residues. For the CDR3, the DNA is TGTGCCAGCAGTGACTATGGCTACACCTTC. It codes for CASSDYGYTF.

The genes are TRBV6-2 or TRBV6-3 and TRBJ2-3, with TRBD1 identical over 7 bases. Germline V gene data show CDR1 as MNHEY and CDR2 as SVGEGT. V shed 2 bases and J 4 bases; nucleotides not matched to a gene: 3. This CDR3 has 14 residues. CDR3 in amino acids: CASSYGQASDTQYF. The CDR3 bases are TGTGCCAGCAGTTACGGACAGGCATCAGATACGCAGTATTTT.

V usage is TRBV29-1 and J usage is TRBJ1-2; no clear D gene. Trimming removed 0 bases at V and 11 bases at J, with 13 bases between. This CDR3 is built from 12 residues. CDR1 SQVTM and CDR2 ANQGSEA come from the germline V gene. The CDR3 DNA sequence: TGCAGCGTTGAAGACCTCGGACCTCTATACACCTTC. It encodes CSVEDLGPLYTF.

The sample holds one count of this clone. The chain carries TRBV5-6 and TRBJ1-3; TRBD1 matches at 7 bases. The CDR3 spans 17 residues. The trim removed 2 bases at V and 3 bases at J, leaving 11 bases unmatched. CDR1 is SGHDT and CDR2 is YYEEEE in the germline V gene. CDR3 DNA sequence: TGTGCCAGCAGCTTCAGGACAGGCCGGGTCGGTGGAAACACCATATATTTT. Translating it yields CASSFRTGRVGGNTIYF.

This sequence joins TRBV28 and TRBJ1-2; D is undetermined. The CDR3 runs to 13 residues. Germline CDR1 is MDHEN and CDR2 is SYDVKM. The V end was cut by 2 bases, the J end by 2 bases, with 6 bases between. CDR3 loop: CASSLNGNYGYTF. DNA of the CDR3: TGTGCCAGCAGTTTAAACGGGAACTATGGCTACACCTTC.

V and J are TRBV19 and TRBJ1-1; possible D gene TRBD1, 5 bases. Trimming left V 5 bases short and J 5 bases short, with 15 bases between. The CDR3 length is 14 residues. Germline CDR1 and CDR2: LNHDA and SQIVND (reference sequence). This chain's CDR3 is CASSVGVRRTEAFF. The CDR3 DNA reads as TGTGCCAGTAGTGTGGGGGTGCGTCGAACTGAAGCTTTCTTT.

CDR3 amino acids: CASSPAQVGRSNVLTF. For the CDR3, the DNA is TGCGCCAGCAGCCCGGCCCAGGTGGGCCGGTCCAACGTCCTGACTTTC. This chain joins TRBV5-1 and TRBJ2-6; D not certain. This CDR3 region has 16 residues. V gave up 4 bases and J gave up 8 bases, with 19 bases separating them. Germline V lookup: CDR1 SGHRS, CDR2 YFSETQ.

V is TRBV29-1 and J is TRBJ1-1; no clear D gene. Germline V gives CDR1 SQVTM, CDR2 ANQGSEA. This CDR3 has 14 amino acids. With 5 bases removed from V and 1 base from J, the gap between germline ends came to 14 bases. CDR3 sequence reads: CSVFEAGKNTEAFF. The CDR3 DNA reads TGCAGCGTTTTCGAGGCAGGCAAGAACACTGAAGCTTTCTTT.

This clone showed up just once. The rearrangement joins TRBV15 to TRBJ2-7; D is unclear. Trimming pared 0 bases from V and 2 bases from J, leaving 8 bases between. From germline, CDR1 is LNHNV and CDR2 YYDKDF (reference sequence). The CDR3 is 14 amino acids. The CDR3, as DNA: TGTGCCACCAGCAGAGATGGCAGACCCTACGAGCAGTACTTC. Protein product: CATSRDGRPYEQYF.

V gene TRBV5-1 combines with J gene TRBJ2-1; 9 bases agree with TRBD1. The length of the CDR3 is 13 residues. V lost 3 bases to trimming and J lost 15 bases; unmatched junction nucleotides: 10. Germline values: CDR1 SGHRS, CDR2 YFSETQ. CDR3: CASSSDLDRGRFF. The CDR3 nucleotides are TGCGCCAGCAGCTCAGACCTGGACAGGGGAAGGTTCTTC.

The chain carries TRBV5-1 and TRBJ2-7; D is possibly TRBD2 (5 bases). The ends were cut back, 7 bases at V and 2 bases at J, with 13 bases in the middle. Germline V gene sequence: CDR1 SGHRS, CDR2 YFSETQ. The length of the CDR3 is 13 residues. The CDR3 DNA sequence: TGCGCCAGCCTGAGGGTGGGCACCTACGAGCAGTACTTC. This gives the protein CASLRVGTYEQYF.

The J gene is TRBJ2-6, the V gene TRBV28, with TRBD1 matching 10 bases. From germline, CDR1 is MDHEN and CDR2 SYDVKM. The CDR3 sequence is 18 residues long. The ends lost 4 bases at V and 4 bases at J; junction bases unmatched: 10. CDR3 in amino acids: CASSSPGQGSGGANVLTF. Here the CDR3 DNA reads TGTGCCAGCAGTTCCCCGGGACAGGGGTCTGGCGGGGCCAACGTCCTGACTTTC.

The CDR3 region is CASSYGGGGLNTEAFF. The CDR3 coding sequence is TGTGCCAGCAGTTACGGTGGTGGAGGGCTGAACACTGAAGCTTTCTTT. The chain joins TRBV6-5 to TRBJ1-1; D ambiguous. The CDR3 extends over 16 amino acids. The germline V gene encodes CDR1 MNHEY and CDR2 SVGAGI. Deletions cut 2 bases from V and 0 bases from J, with 13 bases between.

The CDR3 nucleotides are TGTGCCATCAACTCCCCCGGGACAGCTAACTATGGCTACACCTTC. Its translation is CAINSPGTANYGYTF. The V and J genes are TRBV19 and TRBJ1-2; 7 nucleotides align to TRBD1. This CDR3 contains 15 residues. V trimming: 10 bases; J trimming: 0 bases; junction bases outside the gene matches: 11. Germline loops: CDR1 LNHDA, CDR2 SQIVND (reference sequence).

This clone turned up a few times. The chain links TRBV5-6 to TRBJ2-7, with D perhaps matching TRBD2 (6 bases). CDR3 length: 12 residues. Per the germline V gene, CDR1 is SGHDT and CDR2 is YYEEEE. V lost 3 bases and J lost 7, with 11 bases in between. CDR3 amino acids: CASSWGDGEQYF. The CDR3 DNA follows: TGTGCCAGCAGCTGGGGGGACGGGGAGCAGTACTTC.

The chain employs TRBV7-2 and TRBJ1-2; D is ambiguous. The V end lost 6 bases, the J end lost 0 bases, and 8 bases lay between the germline ends. Germline assignment: CDR1 SGHTA and CDR2 FQGNSA. The CDR3 spans 13 residues. In DNA form, the CDR3 reads TGTGCCAGCAGGGTAACTACTAACTATGGCTACACCTTC. This gives the protein CASRVTTNYGYTF.

V usage is TRBV7-2 and J usage is TRBJ1-1; a possible D gene is TRBD1 (5 bases). Per the germline V gene, CDR1 is SGHTA and CDR2 is FQGNSA. This CDR3 is built from 13 residues. Between the trimmed V and J ends, which lost 5 bases and 5 bases, there was a span of 12 bases. For the CDR3, the DNA is TGTGCCAGCAGCCTATACGGGGGTACTGAAGCTTTCTTT. Protein sequence: CASSLYGGTEAFF.

The chain uses TRBV28 and TRBJ2-7; D gene uncertain. There are 12 residues in the CDR3. The germline gives CDR1 MDHEN, CDR2 SYDVKM. Trimming took off 9 bases at V and 2 bases at J, with 11 bases between the two ends. The CDR3 bases are TGTGCCAGTTCGTCGGCGACCTACGAGCAGTACTTC. Translated: CASSSATYEQYF.

The rearrangement links TRBV5-6 to TRBJ1-3, with TRBD1 identical over 12 bases. The junction had 7 bases not matched to a gene; V was cut back by 4 bases and J by 2 bases. The V gene's germline CDR1 is SGHDT and CDR2 YYEEEE. The CDR3 spans 17 residues. DNA of the CDR3: TGTGCCAGCAGCCCCCTAGGGACAGGGGGCCCTGGAAACACCATATATTTT. Protein product: CASSPLGTGGPGNTIYF.

This clone occurred once. V gene TRBV19 combines with J gene TRBJ1-1; unclear D gene. V lost 3 bases and J lost 6, with 17 bases in between. The V gene's germline CDR1 is LNHDA and CDR2 SQIVND (reference sequence). CDR3 length: 15 amino acids. The CDR3 nucleotides are TGTGCCAGTAGTATTGGCCTTGGGGAGTACGCTGAAGCTTTCTTT. It encodes CASSIGLGEYAEAFF.

The rearrangement links TRBV27 to TRBJ2-7, with D hard to call. CDR1 and CDR2 from the germline V gene are MNHEY and SMNVEV (reference sequence). CDR3 length: 13 residues. Trimming shortened V by 3 bases and J by 5 bases, and 11 bases separated the two germline ends. CDR3 DNA: TGTGCCAGCAGTTTGGGAAGCATCCACGAGCAGTACTTC. This translates into CASSLGSIHEQYF.

The genes are TRBV29-1 and TRBJ2-7; TRBD1 aligns across 8 bases. Trimming cost V 5 bases and J 4 bases; bases outside gene matches: 13. Germline CDR1 and CDR2: SQVTM and ANQGSEA. The CDR3 sequence is 15 residues long. The CDR3 spells CSVRGVRDRSYEQYF. DNA for the CDR3: TGCAGCGTTCGCGGGGTTAGGGACAGGAGTTACGAGCAGTACTTC.

The chain recombines TRBV28 with TRBJ1-2, with D possibly matching TRBD1 (5 bases). Trimming removed 6 bases at V and 5 bases at J, with 13 bases between. The CDR3 spans 13 residues. Germline V lookup: CDR1 MDHEN, CDR2 SYDVKM. The CDR3 bases are TGTGCCAGCAGAATCGGGACCGAATATGGCTACACCTTC. It translates to CASRIGTEYGYTF.

This chain connects TRBV27 to TRBJ2-1, with TRBD1 matching 8 bases. Looked up from germline, CDR1 is MNHEY and CDR2 is SMNVEV (reference sequence). The J segment lost 7 bases and the V segment lost 3 bases, leaving 8 bases of the junction unmatched. The CDR3 runs 15 residues. CDR3 nucleotides: TGTGCCAGCAGTTTGCAGGACAGGGTAACAAATGAGCAGTTCTTC. It is translated as CASSLQDRVTNEQFF.

The chain employs TRBV5-1 and TRBJ2-1; TRBD2 aligns across 7 bases. CDR1 and CDR2 (germline): SGHRS, YFSETQ. Trimming cost V 4 bases and J 0 bases; bases outside gene matches: 10. This CDR3 has 17 amino acids. The CDR3 loop is CASSREASGSSYNEQFF. The DNA for the CDR3 is TGCGCCAGCAGCCGGGAGGCTAGCGGTAGCTCCTACAATGAGCAGTTCTTC. Full variable domain (rest looked up from reference TRBV5-1 and TRBJ2-1): KAGVTQTPRYLIKTRGQQVTLSCSPISGHRSVSWYQQTPGQGLQFLFEYFSETQRNKGNFPGRFSGRQFSNSRSEMNVSTLELGDSALYLCASSREASGSSYNEQFFGPGTRLTVL.

The rearrangement joins TRBV28 to TRBJ2-7, with a tentative D call TRBD1 (5 bases). CDR1 and CDR2 from the germline V gene are MDHEN and SYDVKM. V was pared by 5 bases and J by 3 bases, with 11 bases between. CDR3 length: 13 residues. CDR3 sequence reads: CASSGWTSYEQYF. For the CDR3, the DNA is TGTGCCAGCAGTGGATGGACAAGCTACGAGCAGTACTTC.

This sequence joins TRBV28 and TRBJ2-3, with D perhaps given as TRBD1 or TRBD2 (5 bases each). Germline values: CDR1 MDHEN, CDR2 SYDVKM. Trimming took 4 bases from V and 6 from J, leaving 5 bases between them. The CDR3 extends over 11 amino acids. CDR3: CASSWGDTQYF. The DNA for the CDR3 is TGTGCCAGCAGTTGGGGGGATACGCAGTATTTT.

The V and J genes are TRBV7-9 and TRBJ1-2; 8 bases are a match to TRBD1. Germline V gene lookup returns CDR1 SEHNR and CDR2 FQNEAQ (reference sequence). Unmatched junction bases numbered 6, after V lost 5 bases and J lost 1 base. The CDR3 is 15 amino acids. In DNA form, the CDR3 reads TGTGCCAGCAGCCAGACAGGGGCCAATAACTATGGCTACACCTTC. It encodes CASSQTGANNYGYTF.

This sequence joins TRBV6-5 and TRBJ2-3; D not certain. Trimming shortened V by 6 bases and J by 3 bases, and 13 bases separated the two germline ends. CDR1 MNHEY and CDR2 SVGAGI come from the germline V gene. The CDR3 is 14 residues long. This chain's CDR3 is CASRGRQSTDTQYF. As DNA, the CDR3 is TGTGCCAGCAGAGGTAGGCAATCAACAGATACGCAGTATTTT.

This chain uses TRBV4-1 with TRBJ1-3; D is unclear. The CDR3 sequence is 16 residues long. Germline CDR1 reads MGHRA; CDR2 reads YSYEKL. Trimming pared 0 bases from V and 0 bases from J, leaving 9 bases between. CDR3 bases: TGCGCCAGCAGCCAAGAGGCGGGAAGCTCTGGAAACACCATATATTTT. It translates to CASSQEAGSSGNTIYF.